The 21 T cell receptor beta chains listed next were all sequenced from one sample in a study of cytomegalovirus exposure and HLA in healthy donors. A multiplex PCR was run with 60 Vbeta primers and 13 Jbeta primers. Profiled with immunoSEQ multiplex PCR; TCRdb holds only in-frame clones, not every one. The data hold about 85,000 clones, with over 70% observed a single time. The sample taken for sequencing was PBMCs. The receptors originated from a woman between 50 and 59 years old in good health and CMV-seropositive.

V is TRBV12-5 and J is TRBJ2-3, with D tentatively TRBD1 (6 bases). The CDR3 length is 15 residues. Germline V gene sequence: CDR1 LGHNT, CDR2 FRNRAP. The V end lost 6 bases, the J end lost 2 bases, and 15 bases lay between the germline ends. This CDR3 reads CASGGNRETTDTQYF. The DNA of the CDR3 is TGTGCTAGTGGCGGAAACAGGGAGACCACAGATACGCAGTATTTT.

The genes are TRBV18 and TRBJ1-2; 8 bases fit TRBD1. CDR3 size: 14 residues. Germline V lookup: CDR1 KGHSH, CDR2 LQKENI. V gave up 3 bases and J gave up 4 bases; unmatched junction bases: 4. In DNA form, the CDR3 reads TGTGCCAGCTCACCGGGACAGGAAATCTATGGCTACACCTTC. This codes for CASSPGQEIYGYTF.

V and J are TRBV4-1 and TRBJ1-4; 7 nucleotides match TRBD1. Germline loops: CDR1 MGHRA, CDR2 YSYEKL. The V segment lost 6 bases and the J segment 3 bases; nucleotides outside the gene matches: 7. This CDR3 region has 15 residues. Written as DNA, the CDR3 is TGCGCCAGCAGTCCCACAGGGGTGGCTAATGAAAAACTGTTTTTT. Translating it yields CASSPTGVANEKLFF.

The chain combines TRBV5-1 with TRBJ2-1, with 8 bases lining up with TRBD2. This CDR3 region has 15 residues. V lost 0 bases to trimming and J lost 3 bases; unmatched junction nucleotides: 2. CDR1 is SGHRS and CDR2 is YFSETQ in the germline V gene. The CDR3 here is CASSLGLANYNEQFF. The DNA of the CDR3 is TGCGCCAGCAGCTTGGGACTAGCGAACTACAATGAGCAGTTCTTC.

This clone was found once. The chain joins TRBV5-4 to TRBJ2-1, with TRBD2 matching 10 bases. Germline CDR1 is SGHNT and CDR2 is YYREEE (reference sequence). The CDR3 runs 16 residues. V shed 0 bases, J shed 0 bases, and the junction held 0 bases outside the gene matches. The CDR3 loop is CASSLGLAGSYNEQFF. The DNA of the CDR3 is TGTGCCAGCAGCTTGGGACTAGCGGGCTCCTACAATGAGCAGTTCTTC.

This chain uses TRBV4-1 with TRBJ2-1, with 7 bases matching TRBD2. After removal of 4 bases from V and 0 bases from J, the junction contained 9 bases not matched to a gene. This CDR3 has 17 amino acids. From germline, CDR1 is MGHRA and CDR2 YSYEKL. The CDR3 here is CASSPKAGSASYNEQFF. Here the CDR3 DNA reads TGCGCCAGCAGCCCTAAAGCGGGAAGTGCCTCCTACAATGAGCAGTTCTTC.

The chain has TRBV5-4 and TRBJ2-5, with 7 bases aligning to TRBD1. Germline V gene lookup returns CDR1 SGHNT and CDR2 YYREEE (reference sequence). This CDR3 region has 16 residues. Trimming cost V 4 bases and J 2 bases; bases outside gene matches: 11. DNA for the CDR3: TGTGCCAGCAGCCCCGGTGCCAGGGGGAGTCAAGAGACCCAGTACTTC. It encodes CASSPGARGSQETQYF.

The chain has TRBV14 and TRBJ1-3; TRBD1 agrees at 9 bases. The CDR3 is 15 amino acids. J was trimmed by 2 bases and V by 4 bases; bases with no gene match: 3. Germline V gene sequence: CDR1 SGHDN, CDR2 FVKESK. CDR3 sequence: CASSPRTGAGNTIYF. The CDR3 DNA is TGTGCCAGCAGCCCGCGGACAGGGGCTGGAAACACCATATATTTT.

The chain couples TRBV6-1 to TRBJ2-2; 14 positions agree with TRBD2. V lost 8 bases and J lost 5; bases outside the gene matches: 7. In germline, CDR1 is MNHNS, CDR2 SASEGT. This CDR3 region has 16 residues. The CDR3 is CASRGLAGGGTGELFF. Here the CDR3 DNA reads TGTGCCAGCCGTGGACTAGCGGGGGGAGGGACCGGGGAGCTGTTTTTT.

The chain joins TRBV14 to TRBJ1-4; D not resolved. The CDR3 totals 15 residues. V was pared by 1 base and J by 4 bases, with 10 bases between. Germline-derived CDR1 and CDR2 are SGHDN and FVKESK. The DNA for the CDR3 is TGTGCCAGCAGCCAAGGTTCGAGGGTTAATGAAAAACTGTTTTTT. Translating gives CASSQGSRVNEKLFF.

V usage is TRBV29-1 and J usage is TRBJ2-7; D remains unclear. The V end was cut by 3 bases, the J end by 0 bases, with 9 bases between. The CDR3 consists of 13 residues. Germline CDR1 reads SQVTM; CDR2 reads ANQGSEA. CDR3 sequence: CSVDAGTSYEQYF. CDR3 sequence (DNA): TGCAGCGTTGATGCAGGAACCTCCTACGAGCAGTACTTC.

CDR3 in amino acids: CASSLWDRGNNEKLFF. As DNA, the CDR3 is TGTGCCAGCAGCCTTTGGGACAGGGGCAACAATGAAAAACTGTTTTTT. The rearrangement uses TRBV14 and TRBJ1-4, with TRBD1 matching over 10 bases. V trimming: 4 bases; J trimming: 5 bases; junction bases outside the gene matches: 7. This CDR3 has 16 amino acids. The germline V gene has CDR1 SGHDN and CDR2 FVKESK.

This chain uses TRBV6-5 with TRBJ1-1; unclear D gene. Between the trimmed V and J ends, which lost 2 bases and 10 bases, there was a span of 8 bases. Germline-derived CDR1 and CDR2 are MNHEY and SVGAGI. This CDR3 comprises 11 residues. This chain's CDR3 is CASSYMGGAFF. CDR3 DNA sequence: TGTGCCAGCAGTTACATGGGAGGAGCTTTCTTT.

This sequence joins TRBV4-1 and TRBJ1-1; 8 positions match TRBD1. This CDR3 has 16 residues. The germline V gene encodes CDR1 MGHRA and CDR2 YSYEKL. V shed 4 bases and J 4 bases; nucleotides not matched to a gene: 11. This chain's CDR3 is CASSRREQGGGTEAFF. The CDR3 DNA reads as TGCGCCAGCAGCCGTCGGGAACAGGGGGGTGGCACTGAAGCTTTCTTT.

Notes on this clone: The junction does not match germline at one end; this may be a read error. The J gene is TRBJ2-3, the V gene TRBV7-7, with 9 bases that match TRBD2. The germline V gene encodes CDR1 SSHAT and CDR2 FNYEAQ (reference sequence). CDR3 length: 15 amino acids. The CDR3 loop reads CASSLVAGVLDTQYF. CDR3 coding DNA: TGTGCTAGCAGCTTAGTAGCGGGGGTCTTGGATACGCAGTATTTT.

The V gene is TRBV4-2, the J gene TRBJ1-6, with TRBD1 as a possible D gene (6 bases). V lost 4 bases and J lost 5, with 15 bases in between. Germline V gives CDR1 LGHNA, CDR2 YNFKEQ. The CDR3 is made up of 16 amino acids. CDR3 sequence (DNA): TGTGCCAGCAGCCGCGCGGACAGTGAAGATAATTCACCCCTCCACTTT. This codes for CASSRADSEDNSPLHF.

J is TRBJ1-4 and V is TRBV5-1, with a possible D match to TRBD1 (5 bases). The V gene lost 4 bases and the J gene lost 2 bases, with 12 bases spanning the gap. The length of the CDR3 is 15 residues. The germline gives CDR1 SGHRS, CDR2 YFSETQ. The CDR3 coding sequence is TGCGCCAGCAGCATATTAGGGGCGACTAATGAAAAACTGTTTTTT. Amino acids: CASSILGATNEKLFF.

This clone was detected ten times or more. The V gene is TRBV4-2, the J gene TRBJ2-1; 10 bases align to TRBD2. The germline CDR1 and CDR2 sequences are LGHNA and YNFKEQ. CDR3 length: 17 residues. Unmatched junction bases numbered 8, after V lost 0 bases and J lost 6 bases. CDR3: CASSQEPAGGPGNEQFF. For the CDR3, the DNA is TGTGCCAGCAGCCAAGAACCAGCGGGGGGGCCCGGCAATGAGCAGTTCTTC.

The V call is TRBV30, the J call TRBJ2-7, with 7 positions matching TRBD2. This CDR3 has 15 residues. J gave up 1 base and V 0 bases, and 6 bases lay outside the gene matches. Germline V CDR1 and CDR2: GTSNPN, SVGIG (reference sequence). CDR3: CAWSVGLAASYEQYV. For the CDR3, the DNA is TGTGCCTGGAGTGTTGGCCTAGCGGCTTCCTACGAGCAGTACGTC.

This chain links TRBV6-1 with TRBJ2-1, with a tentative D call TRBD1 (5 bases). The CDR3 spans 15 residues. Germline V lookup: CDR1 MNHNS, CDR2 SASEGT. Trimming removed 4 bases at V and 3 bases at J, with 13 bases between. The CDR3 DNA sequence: TGTGCCAGCAGTGGGTTACAGGAGAACTACAATGAGCAGTTCTTC. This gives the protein CASSGLQENYNEQFF.

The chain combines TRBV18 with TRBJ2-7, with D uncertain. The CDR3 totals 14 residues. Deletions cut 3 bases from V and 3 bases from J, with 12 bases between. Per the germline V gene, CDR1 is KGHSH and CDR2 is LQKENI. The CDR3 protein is CASSPLSSGYEQYF. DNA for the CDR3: TGTGCCAGCTCACCTTTATCCTCGGGCTACGAGCAGTACTTC.